The rows below give T cell receptor beta chains drawn from one sample of a study of spatial heterogeneity in lung cancer. Via MiXCR, TCRdb re-called the 5' RACE reads, giving one row per CDR3 protein. The sample records fewer than 40,000 distinct CDR3 sequences, around 7% being singletons. The source material was PBMCs, sampled at surgery. These receptors were taken from a male donor with early-stage non-small cell lung cancer. The CDR3 runs from the conserved cysteine through the conserved F or W. The D gene is left open where the match is weak. The size field is filled for only some rows; it gives once, few, many or a size class.

TGTGCCAGCAGTTTCGGGGAGGTGGAAAACATTCAGTACTTC,CASSFGEVENIQYF,TRBJ2-4,.,few,TRBV12-3/TRBV12-4
TGTGCCAGCAGCTTAGGAGGACGTACAGATACGCAGTATTTT,CASSLGGRTDTQYF,TRBJ2-3,.,many,TRBV7-2
TGTGCCAGCAGTGAACGGTGGGGGCTGGAGACCCAGTACTTC,CASSERWGLETQYF,TRBJ2-5,.,.,TRBV6-1
TGTGCCAGCAGTGAAGTGTCGTCCTACGAGCAGTACTTC,CASSEVSSYEQYF,TRBJ2-7,.,.,TRBV6-1
TGTGCCAGCAGGACGGGAGGACAGCCTTTTCCGGACTTC,CASRTGGQPFPDF,TRBJ2-7,.,many,TRBV12-3/TRBV12-4
TGTGCCAGCATGGGGGGGACTGAAGCTTTCTTT,CASMGGTEAFF,TRBJ1-1,.,many,TRBV12-3/TRBV12-4
TGCGCCAGCAGCTGGAGACAGGGGGACGGCTACACCTTC,CASSWRQGDGYTF,TRBJ1-2,TRBD1,many,TRBV5-1
TGCGCCAGCAGCCAAGGAAGGGCTAGCGGGGCCCCAGGGGGGCAGTATTTT,CASSQGRASGAPGGQYF,TRBJ2-3,TRBD2,few,TRBV4-3
TGTGCCAGCAGCCCTAATCCAGGACAGGGAGCTTTCTTT,CASSPNPGQGAFF,TRBJ1-1,TRBD1,many,TRBV7-3
TGTGCCAGCAGCTTGGAAAGAGGCCGCACCGGGGAGCTGTTTTTT,CASSLERGRTGELFF,TRBJ2-2,.,many,TRBV5-5
TGTGCCAGCAGTTTTACAGGGGAACGACAGCCCCAGCATTTT,CASSFTGERQPQHF,TRBJ1-5,TRBD1,many,TRBV12-3/TRBV12-4
TGTGCCAGCAACCCGGGCGCAGATACGCAGTATTTT,CASNPGADTQYF,TRBJ2-3,.,many,TRBV25-1
TGCGCCAGCAGCTTGGGACAGGGACGGGGGACTGAAGCTTTCTTT,CASSLGQGRGTEAFF,TRBJ1-1,TRBD1,many,TRBV5-1
TGTGCCAGCAGCCAATACAGGGGTGACGGCTACACCTTC,CASSQYRGDGYTF,TRBJ1-2,TRBD1,.,TRBV6-4
TGTGCCAGCAGCCAAGCTGGAGCCACAGGGAACACTGAAGCTTTCTTT,CASSQAGATGNTEAFF,TRBJ1-1,.,many,TRBV3-1
TGCAGTGCTAGACCCCCGGGGCGGCCTAGCACAGATACGCAGTATTTT,CSARPPGRPSTDTQYF,TRBJ2-3,.,many,TRBV20-1
TGTGCCAGCAGTCCTACAGGGGTCACTGAAGCTTTCTTT,CASSPTGVTEAFF,TRBJ1-1,TRBD1,few,TRBV27
TGTGCCAGCAGCGCGGGACAGGGGGCGAATTATGGCTACACCTTC,CASSAGQGANYGYTF,TRBJ1-2,TRBD1,few,TRBV9
TGTGCCAGCAGTTTACCGACAGGGGGCGCGTGGGAGCAGTTCTTC,CASSLPTGGAWEQFF,TRBJ2-1,TRBD1,many,TRBV28
TGTGCCAGCAGCTTATCTACTCGGGCCGGAAATGAGCAGTTCTTC,CASSLSTRAGNEQFF,TRBJ2-1,.,.,TRBV7-9
TGCAGTGCTAGTAGCGGGAGCAGCTCCTACAATGAGCAGTTCTTC,CSASSGSSSYNEQFF,TRBJ2-1,TRBD2,many,TRBV20-1
TGTGCCAGCAGCAGCGGGACTAGAAAGGAGCAGTTCTTC,CASSSGTRKEQFF,TRBJ2-1,.,few,TRBV21-1
TGTGCCAGCAGCCAAGGAGAGACCCAGTACTTC,CASSQGETQYF,TRBJ2-5,.,many,TRBV3-1
TGTGCCAGCAGCCCGTATCGACAGGGAGCGGTTGAAGCTTTCTTT,CASSPYRQGAVEAFF,TRBJ1-1,TRBD1,many,TRBV7-8
TGTGCCAGCAGCTCCCGACAGGGGGCTGTAGAGACCCAGTACTTC,CASSSRQGAVETQYF,TRBJ2-5,TRBD1,many,TRBV5-4
TGCGCCAGCAGCGAACAGAGCACCGGGGAGCTGTTTTTT,CASSEQSTGELFF,TRBJ2-2,.,many,TRBV4-3
TGTGCCAGCAGCTTAATCGGAGCAGATACGCAGTATTTT,CASSLIGADTQYF,TRBJ2-3,.,many,TRBV7-3
TGTGCCAGCAGCTTAGACTCCACTAGCGGGAGACAAGAGACCCAGTACTTC,CASSLDSTSGRQETQYF,TRBJ2-5,TRBD2,.,TRBV11-3
TGCAGCGTGACAGGGGAACAAGAGACCCAGTACTTC,CSVTGEQETQYF,TRBJ2-5,TRBD1,few,TRBV29-1
TGTGCCAGCAGTTACTCGATTACGGGGGCAGATACGCAGTATTTT,CASSYSITGADTQYF,TRBJ2-3,.,.,TRBV6-2/TRBV6-3
TGTGCCAGCAGCGCCTTGGACGGAGTACCGAACACTGAAGCTTTCTTT,CASSALDGVPNTEAFF,TRBJ1-1,.,.,TRBV9
TGTGCCAGCAGCTCAGGGTCGAACACTGAAGCTTTCTTT,CASSSGSNTEAFF,TRBJ1-1,.,many,TRBV7-3
TGTGCCAGCAGCGTAGCTTACAATGAGCAGTTCTTC,CASSVAYNEQFF,TRBJ2-1,.,.,TRBV9
TGCGCCAGCAGCAAAAATAGGGGGACTATCGACTACAATGAGCAGTTCTTC,CASSKNRGTIDYNEQFF,TRBJ2-1,.,many,TRBV4-3
TGTGCCAGCAGCTTAGAATTATCCCGAGATACGCAGTATTTT,CASSLELSRDTQYF,TRBJ2-3,.,.,TRBV7-9
TGTGCCAGTAGTATAGGTGGAGCAAAAAGCACAGATACGCAGTATTTT,CASSIGGAKSTDTQYF,TRBJ2-3,.,few,TRBV19
TGTGCCAGCGAGACCGGGACAGGGGGCGCATCTGGAAACACCATATATTTT,CASETGTGGASGNTIYF,TRBJ1-3,TRBD1,few,TRBV12-3/TRBV12-4
TGTGCCAGCAGATTGTTCTCTGGAAACACCATATATTTT,CASRLFSGNTIYF,TRBJ1-3,.,few,TRBV12-3/TRBV12-4
TGTGCCACCAACTCCGGGACTAGCGTAGATACGCAGTATTTT,CATNSGTSVDTQYF,TRBJ2-3,TRBD2,many,TRBV24-1
TGTGCCAGCAGCTTAGTCACAGTGGGCTTAGACGAAAAACTGTTTTTT,CASSLVTVGLDEKLFF,TRBJ1-4,.,many,TRBV7-8
TGTGCCAGCTCACCCACAGGAAGCACAGCTAACTATGGCTACACCTTC,CASSPTGSTANYGYTF,TRBJ1-2,.,.,TRBV18
TGTGCCAGCAGTTCAACGGGACTAGCGGGGTTTTCAACCAGCTCCTACAATGAGCAGTTCTTC,CASSSTGLAGFSTSSYNEQFF,TRBJ2-1,TRBD2,.,TRBV5-6
TGTGCCAGCAGTTTTGTACCGAAAGACGGCGAGACCCAGTACTTC,CASSFVPKDGETQYF,TRBJ2-5,.,few,TRBV12-3/TRBV12-4
TGTGCCAGCAGCCGCTCCGGGACTAGCGGGGGGCGGGTCACAGATACGCAGTATTTT,CASSRSGTSGGRVTDTQYF,TRBJ2-3,TRBD2,many,TRBV7-2
TGCGCCAGCAGCTGGGGTCGGGGAGCGAGGGGAGAGGAGCAGTACTTC,CASSWGRGARGEEQYF,TRBJ2-7,.,many,TRBV5-1
TGTGTCAGCAGCGTAGAGGGGGATAGAGAGACCCAGTACTTC,CVSSVEGDRETQYF,TRBJ2-5,.,.,TRBV9
TGTGCCAGCAGCTTCTCCGGGGCACCCCTCCACTTT,CASSFSGAPLHF,TRBJ1-6,.,many,TRBV13
TGTGCCAGCAGCTTAGCGGGGTCCCTCTACGAGCAGTACTTC,CASSLAGSLYEQYF,TRBJ2-7,.,many,TRBV7-6
TGTGCCAGCAGCTCAGGAGGGGGTCACCAAGAGACCCAGTACTTC,CASSSGGGHQETQYF,TRBJ2-5,.,few,TRBV11-2
TGTGCCAGCAGCTCACAGGGGGCTATCGGCTACACCTTC,CASSSQGAIGYTF,TRBJ1-2,TRBD1,many,TRBV7-9
TGTGCCAGCAGCAGACTAGCGGGAGTTCCAGATACGCAGTATTTT,CASSRLAGVPDTQYF,TRBJ2-3,TRBD2,many,TRBV7-2
TGTGCCAGCAGTTACGCAGGGATAACCTACGAGCAGTACTTC,CASSYAGITYEQYF,TRBJ2-7,.,many,TRBV6-5
TGTGCCAGCAGTTACTCTGTGTCTTTTTTCGGGCAGAGAGCGACAGATACGCAGTATTTT,CASSYSVSFFGQRATDTQYF,TRBJ2-3,.,few,TRBV6-2/TRBV6-3
TGTGCCAGCAGTGAAGCGCAGGAGGGCGGCAATCAGCCCCAGCATTTT,CASSEAQEGGNQPQHF,TRBJ1-5,.,many,TRBV2
TGTGCCAGCAGCAACGGGGGAGGGAAGGAGCAGTACTTC,CASSNGGGKEQYF,TRBJ2-7,TRBD2,many,TRBV7-8